This TCR beta chain comes out of a study of shared clonotypes between healthy human individuals. CD45RO negativity and positive selection for CCR7 defined naive CD8 cells, a population that excluded terminally differentiated effector memory CD45RA+ cells. Libraries were prepared by immunoSEQ multiplex PCR; TCRdb keeps only in-frame clonotypes and omits some of them. This sample has about 1.9 million clones; around 95% occur once, and the top ten carry around 1.7%. Study-wide results and limits: The donor pool, a small one, limited the genetic and exposure-history diversity represented.

A note on this clone: Its target is unknown.

Germline CDR1 and CDR2: SNHLY and FYNNEI. V was shortened by 4 bases and J by 7 bases, with 8 bases between the two germline ends. This CDR3 contains 12 residues. The chain carries TRBV2 and TRBJ2-1, with D unresolved. This TCR came from a young man in good health. Some clones in this sample may be carry-over from other donors' samples. Source material: naive CD8+ T cells from PBMCs. The CDR3 region is CASSAMRNEQFF. The CDR3 nucleotides are TGTGCCAGCAGTGCCATGCGAAATGAGCAGTTCTTC. The variable domain in full, with the rest retrieved from reference TRBV2 and TRBJ2-1, is EPEVTQTPSHQVTQMGQEVILRCVPISNHLYFYWYRQILGQKVEFLVSFYNNEISEKSEIFDDQFSVERPDGSNFTLKIRSTKLEDSAMYFCASSAMRNEQFFGPGTRLTVL.